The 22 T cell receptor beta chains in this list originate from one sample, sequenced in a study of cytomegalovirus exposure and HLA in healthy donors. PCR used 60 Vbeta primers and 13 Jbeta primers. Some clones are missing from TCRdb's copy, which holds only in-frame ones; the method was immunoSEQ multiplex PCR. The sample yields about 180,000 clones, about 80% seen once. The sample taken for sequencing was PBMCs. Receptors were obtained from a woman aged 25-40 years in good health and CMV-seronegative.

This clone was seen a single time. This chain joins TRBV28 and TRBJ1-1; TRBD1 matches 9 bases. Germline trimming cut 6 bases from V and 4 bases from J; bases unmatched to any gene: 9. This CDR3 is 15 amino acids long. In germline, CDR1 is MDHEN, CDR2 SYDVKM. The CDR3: CASSTQGQGITEAFF. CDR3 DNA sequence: TGTGCCAGCAGCACTCAAGGACAGGGGATCACTGAAGCTTTCTTT.

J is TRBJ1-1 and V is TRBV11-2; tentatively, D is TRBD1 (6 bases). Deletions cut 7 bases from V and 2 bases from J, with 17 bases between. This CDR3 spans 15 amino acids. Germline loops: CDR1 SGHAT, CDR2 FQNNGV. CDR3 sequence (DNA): TGTGCCAGCAAAACAGGGAGTTACGGTAACACTGAAGCTTTCTTT. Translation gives CASKTGSYGNTEAFF.

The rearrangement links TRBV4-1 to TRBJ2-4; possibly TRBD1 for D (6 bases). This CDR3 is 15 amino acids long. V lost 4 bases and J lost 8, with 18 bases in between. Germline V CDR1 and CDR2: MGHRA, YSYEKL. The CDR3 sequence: CASSPTGLQGDIQYF. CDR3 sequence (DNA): TGCGCCAGCAGCCCAACAGGGTTACAAGGTGACATTCAGTACTTC.

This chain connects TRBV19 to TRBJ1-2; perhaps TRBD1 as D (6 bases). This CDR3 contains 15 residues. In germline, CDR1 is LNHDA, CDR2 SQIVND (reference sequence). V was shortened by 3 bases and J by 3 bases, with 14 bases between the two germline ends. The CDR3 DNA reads TGTGCCAGTAGTATGTACGGACAGCTGGACTATGGCTACACCTTC. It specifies CASSMYGQLDYGYTF.

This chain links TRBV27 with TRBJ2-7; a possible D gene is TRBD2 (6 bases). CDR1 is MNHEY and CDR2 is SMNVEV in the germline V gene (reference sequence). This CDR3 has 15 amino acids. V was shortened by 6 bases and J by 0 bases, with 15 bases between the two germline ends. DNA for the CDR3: TGTGCCAGCAGGATTATAGCGGAGAGCTCCTACGAGCAGTACTTC. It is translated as CASRIIAESSYEQYF.

DNA for the CDR3: TGTGCCAGCAGTCCGGGAGGGAGACAAAACTATGGCTACACCTTC. Encoded protein: CASSPGGRQNYGYTF. The chain links TRBV28 to TRBJ1-2; D ambiguous. Germline-derived CDR1 and CDR2 are MDHEN and SYDVKM. V was pared by 5 bases and J by 2 bases, with 15 bases between. The CDR3 spans 15 residues.

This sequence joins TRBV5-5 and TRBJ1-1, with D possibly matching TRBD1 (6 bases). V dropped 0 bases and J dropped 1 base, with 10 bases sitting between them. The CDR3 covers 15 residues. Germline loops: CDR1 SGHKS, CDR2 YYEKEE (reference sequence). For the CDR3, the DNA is TGTGCCAGCAGCTTGGTTGCCAGGGGGAACACTGAAGCTTTCTTT. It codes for CASSLVARGNTEAFF.

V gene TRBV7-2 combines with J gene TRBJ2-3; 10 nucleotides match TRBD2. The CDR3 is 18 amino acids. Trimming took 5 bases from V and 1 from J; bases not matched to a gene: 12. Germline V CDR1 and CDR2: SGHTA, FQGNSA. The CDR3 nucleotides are TGTGCCAGCAGCCTCATCCCACGCACTAGCGGGGGCACAGATACGCAGTATTTT. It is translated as CASSLIPRTSGGTDTQYF.

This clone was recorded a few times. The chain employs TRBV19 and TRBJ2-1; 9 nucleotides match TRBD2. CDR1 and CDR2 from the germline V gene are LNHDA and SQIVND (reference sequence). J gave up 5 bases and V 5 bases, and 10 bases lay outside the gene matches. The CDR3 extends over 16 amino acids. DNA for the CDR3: TGTGCCAGTAGTTCCATAGCGGGGGATGTTGACAATGAGCAGTTCTTC. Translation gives CASSSIAGDVDNEQFF. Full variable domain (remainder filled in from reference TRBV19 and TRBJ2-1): DGGITQSPKYLFRKEGQNVTLSCEQNLNHDAMYWYRQDPGQGLRLIYYSQIVNDFQKGDIAEGYSVSREKKESFPLTVTSAQKNPTAFYLCASSSIAGDVDNEQFFGPGTRLTVL.

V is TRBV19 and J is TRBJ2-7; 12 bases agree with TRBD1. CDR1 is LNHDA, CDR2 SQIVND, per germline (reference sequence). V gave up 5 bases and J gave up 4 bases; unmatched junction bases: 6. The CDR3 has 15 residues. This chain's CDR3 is CASSFGTGGFYEQYF. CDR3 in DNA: TGTGCCAGTAGTTTTGGGACAGGGGGCTTTTACGAGCAGTACTTC.

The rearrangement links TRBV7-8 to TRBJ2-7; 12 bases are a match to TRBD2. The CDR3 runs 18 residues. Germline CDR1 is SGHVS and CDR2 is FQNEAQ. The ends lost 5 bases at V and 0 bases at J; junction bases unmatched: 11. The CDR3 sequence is CASSRPGLAGRSSYEQYF. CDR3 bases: TGTGCCAGCAGCCGGCCGGGACTAGCGGGCAGAAGCTCCTACGAGCAGTACTTC.

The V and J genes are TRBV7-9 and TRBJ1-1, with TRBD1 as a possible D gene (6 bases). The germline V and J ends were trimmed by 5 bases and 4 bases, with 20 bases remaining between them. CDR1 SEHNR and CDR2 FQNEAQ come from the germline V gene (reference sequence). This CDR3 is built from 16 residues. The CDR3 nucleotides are TGTGCCAGCAGCGTATTGAGACAGGCCGGCGGCACTGAAGCTTTCTTT. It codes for CASSVLRQAGGTEAFF.

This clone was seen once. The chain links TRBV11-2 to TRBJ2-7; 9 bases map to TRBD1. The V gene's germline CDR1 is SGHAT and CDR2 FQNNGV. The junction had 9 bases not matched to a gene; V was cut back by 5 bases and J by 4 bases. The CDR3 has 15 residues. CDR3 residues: CASSLGGDRAYEQYF. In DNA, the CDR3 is TGTGCCAGCAGCCTAGGGGGGGACAGGGCGTACGAGCAGTACTTC.

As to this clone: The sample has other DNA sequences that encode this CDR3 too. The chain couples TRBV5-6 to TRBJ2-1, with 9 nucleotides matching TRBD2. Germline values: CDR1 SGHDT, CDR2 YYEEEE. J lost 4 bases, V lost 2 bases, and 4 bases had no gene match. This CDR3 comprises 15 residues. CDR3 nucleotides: TGTGCCAGCAGCTTCAGCGGGGGGCTATACAATGAGCAGTTCTTC. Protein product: CASSFSGGLYNEQFF.

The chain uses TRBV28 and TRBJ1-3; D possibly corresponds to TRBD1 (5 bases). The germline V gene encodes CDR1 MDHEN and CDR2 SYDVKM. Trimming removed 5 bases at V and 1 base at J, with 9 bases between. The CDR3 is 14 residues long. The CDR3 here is CASSMGGSGNTIYF. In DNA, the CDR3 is TGTGCCAGCAGTATGGGGGGGTCTGGAAACACCATATATTTT.

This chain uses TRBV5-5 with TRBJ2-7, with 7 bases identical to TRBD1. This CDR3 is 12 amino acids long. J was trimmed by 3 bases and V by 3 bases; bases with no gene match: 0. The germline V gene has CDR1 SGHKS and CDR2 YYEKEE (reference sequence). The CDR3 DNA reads TGTGCCAGCAGCTGGGACAGCTACGAGCAGTACTTC. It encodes CASSWDSYEQYF.

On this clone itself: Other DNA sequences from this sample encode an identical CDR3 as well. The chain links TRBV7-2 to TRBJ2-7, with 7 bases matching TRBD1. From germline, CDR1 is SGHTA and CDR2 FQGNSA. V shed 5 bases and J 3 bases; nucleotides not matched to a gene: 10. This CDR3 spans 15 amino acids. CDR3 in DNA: TGTGCCAGCAGCAAACCCCAGGGACAGAACTACGAGCAGTACTTC. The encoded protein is CASSKPQGQNYEQYF. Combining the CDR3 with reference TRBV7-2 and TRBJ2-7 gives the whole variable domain GAGVSQSPSNKVTEKGKDVELRCDPISGHTALYWYRQSLGQGLEFLIYFQGNSAPDKSGLPSDRFSAERTGGSVSTLTIQRTQQEDSAVYLCASSKPQGQNYEQYFGPGTRLTVT.

CDR3 protein: CASSYGAYGYTF. The CDR3 nucleotides read TGTGCCAGCAGTTACGGGGCCTATGGCTACACCTTC. The chain has TRBV6-5 and TRBJ1-2; perhaps TRBD1 as D (5 bases). Trimming shortened V by 2 bases and J by 4 bases, and 5 bases separated the two germline ends. Germline lookup yields CDR1 MNHEY and CDR2 SVGAGI. The CDR3 has 12 amino acids.

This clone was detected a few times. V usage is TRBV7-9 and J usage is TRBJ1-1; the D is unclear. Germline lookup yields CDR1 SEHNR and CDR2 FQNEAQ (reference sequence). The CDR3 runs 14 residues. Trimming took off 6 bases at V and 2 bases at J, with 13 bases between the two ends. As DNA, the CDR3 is TGTGCCAGCAGGGAGGGAGTGAGCAACACTGAAGCTTTCTTT. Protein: CASREGVSNTEAFF.

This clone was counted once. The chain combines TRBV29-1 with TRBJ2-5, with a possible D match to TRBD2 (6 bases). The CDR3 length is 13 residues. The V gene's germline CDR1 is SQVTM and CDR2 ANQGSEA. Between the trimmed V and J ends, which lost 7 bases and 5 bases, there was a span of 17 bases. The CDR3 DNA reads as TGCAGCGGGTCTCTAGCGATCGCCGAGACCCAGTACTTC. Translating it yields CSGSLAIAETQYF. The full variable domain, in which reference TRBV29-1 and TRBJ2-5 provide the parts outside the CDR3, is SAVISQKPSRDICQRGTSLTIQCQVDSQVTMMFWYRQQPGQSLTLIATANQGSEATYESGFVIDKFPISRPNLTFSTLTVSNMSPEDSSIYLCSGSLAIAETQYFGPGTRLLVL.

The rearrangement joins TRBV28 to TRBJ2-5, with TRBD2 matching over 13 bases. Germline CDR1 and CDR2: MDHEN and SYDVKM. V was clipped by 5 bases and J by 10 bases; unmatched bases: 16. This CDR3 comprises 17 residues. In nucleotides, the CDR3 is TGTGCCAGCAGTCCCGGGGGCCTGACTAGCGGGGGGTACCGCCAGTACTTC. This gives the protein CASSPGGLTSGGYRQYF.

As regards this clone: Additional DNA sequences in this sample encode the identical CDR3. CDR3 loop: CASSPTGGRTEAFF. In nucleotides, the CDR3 is TGCGCCAGCAGCCCTACGGGGGGCCGGACTGAAGCTTTCTTT. The rearrangement uses TRBV5-1 and TRBJ1-1; D might be TRBD1 (6 bases). CDR1 SGHRS and CDR2 YFSETQ come from the germline V gene. This CDR3 has 14 residues. The ends were cut back, 4 bases at V and 5 bases at J, with 15 bases in the middle.